This TCR delta chain was sequenced in a study of gamma-delta T cells after stem cell transplantation. TCRdb reprocessed the RT-PCR reads through CATT. The data hold just under 2,000 delta-chain clones, with around 14% observed a single time. Deletions cut 0 bases from V and 1 base from J, with 11 bases between. CDR1 is GEAIGNYY, CDR2 EKD, per germline. This CDR3 has 15 amino acids. Of note for this clone: TCRdb assigns this DNA the protein of a much larger clone, which departs from its translation at residue 6; this likely reflects a read error, and the protein shown comes from translating the DNA.

The sequence came from a human donor. It is not recorded whose cells these are; they may come from a transplant donor. The material sequenced was gamma-delta T cells. V usage is TRDV2 and J usage is TRDJ1; D is undetermined. The J gene is absent in TCRdb and was assigned here via DNA matching to germline. In DNA, the CDR3 is TGTGCCTGTGACACCAGGGCCCCGGGCACCGATAAACTCATCTTT. As protein: CACDTRAPGTDKLIF.